This T cell receptor beta chain was documented in a study of spatial heterogeneity in lung cancer. V was clipped by 5 bases and J by 4 bases, with 17 bases between them. CDR3 length: 15 amino acids. In germline, CDR1 is MNHEY, CDR2 SVGEGT. Time point noted: sample taken at primary tumor resection. TCRdb independently ran MiXCR on the 5' RACE reads; one entry per CDR3 protein. The sample lists 85,000 to 100,000 distinct CDR3 sequences; about 12% were seen once. This clonotype was seen a few times. This receptor was identified in a male donor with early-stage non-small cell lung cancer. The chain couples TRBV6-2 or TRBV6-3 to TRBJ1-2, with D perhaps TRBD1 (5 bases). Source: PBMCs, taken at surgery. The CDR3: CASSPWRDSPYGYTF. CDR3 DNA: TGTGCCAGCAGTCCCTGGAGAGACAGTCCCTATGGCTACACCTTC.